This TCR beta chain was retrieved from a study of control samples from healthy donors and cancer patients. The repertoire was sequenced with immunoSEQ multiplex PCR; TCRdb's copy has only in-frame clones and lacks some. Here the sample spans 230,000 or so clones, just under 95% being singletons. The CDR3 has 13 amino acids. CDR1 and CDR2 from the germline V gene are MNHEY and SVGAGI. Between the trimmed V and J ends, which lost 5 bases and 1 base, there was a span of 5 bases. The specimen was blood. The chain has TRBV6-5 and TRBJ2-2; no clear D gene. This clonotype was sampled from a man in his fifties or sixties in good health. CDR3 sequence: CASSQMNTGELFF. CDR3 nucleotide sequence: TGTGCCAGCAGTCAGATGAACACCGGGGAGCTGTTTTTT.